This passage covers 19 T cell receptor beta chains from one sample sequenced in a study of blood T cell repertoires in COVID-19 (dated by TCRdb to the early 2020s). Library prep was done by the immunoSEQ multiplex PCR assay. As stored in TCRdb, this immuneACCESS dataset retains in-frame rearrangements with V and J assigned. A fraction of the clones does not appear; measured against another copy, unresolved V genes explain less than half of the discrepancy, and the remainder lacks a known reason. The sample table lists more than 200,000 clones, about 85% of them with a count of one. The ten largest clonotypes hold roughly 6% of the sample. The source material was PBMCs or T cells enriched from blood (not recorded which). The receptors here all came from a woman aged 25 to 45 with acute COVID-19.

The CDR3 coding sequence is TGTGCCAGCAGCGTAAAGACAGGGGGAGGGACTGAAGCTTTCTTT. Translated, it gives CASSVKTGGGTEAFF. This chain joins TRBV9 and TRBJ1-1, with 9 bases matching TRBD1. V lost 1 base, J lost 5 bases, and 6 bases stayed unmatched. Per the germline V gene, CDR1 is SGDLS and CDR2 is YYNGEE. This CDR3 has 15 amino acids.

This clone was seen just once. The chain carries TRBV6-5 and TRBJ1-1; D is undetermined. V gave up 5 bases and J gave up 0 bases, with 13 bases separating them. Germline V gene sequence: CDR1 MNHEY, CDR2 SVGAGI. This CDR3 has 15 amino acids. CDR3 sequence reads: CASSLSAALNTEAFF. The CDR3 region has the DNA TGTGCCAGCAGTCTGTCGGCGGCTTTGAACACTGAAGCTTTCTTT.

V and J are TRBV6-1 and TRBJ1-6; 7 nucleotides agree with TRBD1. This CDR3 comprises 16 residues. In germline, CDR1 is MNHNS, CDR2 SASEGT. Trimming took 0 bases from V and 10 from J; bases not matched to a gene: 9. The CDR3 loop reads CASSEALRQGESPLHF. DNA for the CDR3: TGTGCCAGCAGTGAAGCCCTCAGACAGGGAGAATCACCCCTCCACTTT.

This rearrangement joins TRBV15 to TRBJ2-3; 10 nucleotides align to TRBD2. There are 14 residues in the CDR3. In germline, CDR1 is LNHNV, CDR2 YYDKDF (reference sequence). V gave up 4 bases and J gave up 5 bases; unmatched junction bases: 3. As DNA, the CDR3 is TGTGCCACCAGCAAGCGGGGGGGCAGAGATACGCAGTATTTT. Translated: CATSKRGGRDTQYF.

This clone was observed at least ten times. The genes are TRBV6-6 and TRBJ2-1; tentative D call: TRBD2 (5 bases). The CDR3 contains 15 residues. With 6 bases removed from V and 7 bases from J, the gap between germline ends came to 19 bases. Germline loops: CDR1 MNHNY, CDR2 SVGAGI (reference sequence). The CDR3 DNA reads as TGTGCCAGCAGCTCGTCAGGACTCCCCGGGAATGAGCAGTTCTTC. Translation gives CASSSSGLPGNEQFF.

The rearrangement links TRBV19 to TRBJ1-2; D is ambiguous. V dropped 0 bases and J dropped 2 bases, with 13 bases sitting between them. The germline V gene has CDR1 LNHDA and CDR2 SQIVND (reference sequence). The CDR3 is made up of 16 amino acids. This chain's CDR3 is CASSIDRGLGNYGYTF. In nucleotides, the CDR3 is TGTGCCAGTAGTATAGATCGAGGGTTGGGGAACTATGGCTACACCTTC. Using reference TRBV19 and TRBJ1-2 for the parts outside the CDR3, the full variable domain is DGGITQSPKYLFRKEGQNVTLSCEQNLNHDAMYWYRQDPGQGLRLIYYSQIVNDFQKGDIAEGYSVSREKKESFPLTVTSAQKNPTAFYLCASSIDRGLGNYGYTFGSGTRLTVV.

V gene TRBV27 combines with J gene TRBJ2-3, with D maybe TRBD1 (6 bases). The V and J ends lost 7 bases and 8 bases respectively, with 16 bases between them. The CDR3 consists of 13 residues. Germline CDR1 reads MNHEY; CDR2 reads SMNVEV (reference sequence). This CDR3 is CASNLYRDGTQYF. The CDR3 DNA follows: TGTGCCAGCAACCTCTACAGGGACGGTACGCAGTATTTT.

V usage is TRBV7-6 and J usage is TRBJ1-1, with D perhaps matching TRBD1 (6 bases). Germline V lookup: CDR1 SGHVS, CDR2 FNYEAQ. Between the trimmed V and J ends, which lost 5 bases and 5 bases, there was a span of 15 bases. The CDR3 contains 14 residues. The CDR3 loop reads CASSPTGSNTEAFF. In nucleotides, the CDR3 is TGTGCCAGCAGCCCAACAGGGTCGAATACTGAAGCTTTCTTT. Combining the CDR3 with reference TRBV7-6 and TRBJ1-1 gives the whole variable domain GAGVSQSPRYKVTKRGQDVALRCDPISGHVSLYWYRQALGQGPEFLTYFNYEAQQDKSGLPNDRFSAERPEGSISTLTIQRTEQRDSAMYRCASSPTGSNTEAFFGQGTRLTVV.

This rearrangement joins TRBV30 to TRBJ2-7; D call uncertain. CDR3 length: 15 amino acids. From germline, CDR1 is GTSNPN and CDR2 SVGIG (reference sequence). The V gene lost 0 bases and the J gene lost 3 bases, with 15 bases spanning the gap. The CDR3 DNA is TGTGCCTGGAGTGTACCGCGGTTGATTGTCTACGAGCAGTACTTC. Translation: CAWSVPRLIVYEQYF.

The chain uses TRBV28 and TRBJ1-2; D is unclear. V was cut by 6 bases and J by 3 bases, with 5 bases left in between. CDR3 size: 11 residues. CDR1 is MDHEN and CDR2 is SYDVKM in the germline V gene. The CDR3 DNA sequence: TGTGCCAGCAGCCGGGACTATGGCTACACCTTC. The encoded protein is CASSRDYGYTF.

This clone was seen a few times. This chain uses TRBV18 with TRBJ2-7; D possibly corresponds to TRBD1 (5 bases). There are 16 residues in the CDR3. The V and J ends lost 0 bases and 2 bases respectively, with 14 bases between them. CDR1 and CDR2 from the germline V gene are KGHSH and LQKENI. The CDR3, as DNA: TGTGCCAGCTCACCACCGGGGCAAGGAATGCCCTACGAGCAGTACTTC. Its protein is CASSPPGQGMPYEQYF.

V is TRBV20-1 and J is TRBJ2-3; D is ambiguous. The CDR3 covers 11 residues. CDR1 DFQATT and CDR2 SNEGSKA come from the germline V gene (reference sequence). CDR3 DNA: TGCCAACCAGCGAGAGGCGATACGCAGTATTTT. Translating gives CQPARGDTQYF.

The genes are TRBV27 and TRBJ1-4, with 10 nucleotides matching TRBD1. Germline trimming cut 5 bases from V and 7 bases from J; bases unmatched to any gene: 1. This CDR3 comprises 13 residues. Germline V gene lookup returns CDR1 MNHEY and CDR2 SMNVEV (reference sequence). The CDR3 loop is CASSRDRGEKLFF. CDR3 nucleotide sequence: TGTGCCAGCAGTAGGGACAGGGGTGAAAAACTGTTTTTT.

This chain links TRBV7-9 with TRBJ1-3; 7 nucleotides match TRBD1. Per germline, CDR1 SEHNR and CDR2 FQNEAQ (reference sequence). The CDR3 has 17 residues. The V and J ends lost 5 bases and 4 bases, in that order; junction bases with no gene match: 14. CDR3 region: CASSPLRGNRAGNTIYF. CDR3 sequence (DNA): TGTGCCAGCAGCCCACTCAGGGGGAACCGCGCGGGAAACACCATATATTTT.

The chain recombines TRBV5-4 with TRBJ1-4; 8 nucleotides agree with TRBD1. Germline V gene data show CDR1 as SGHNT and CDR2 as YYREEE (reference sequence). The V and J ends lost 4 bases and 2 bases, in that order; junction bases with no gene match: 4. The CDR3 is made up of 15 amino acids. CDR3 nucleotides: TGTGCCAGCAGCCCGGGGACAGGCACTAATGAAAAACTGTTTTTT. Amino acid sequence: CASSPGTGTNEKLFF. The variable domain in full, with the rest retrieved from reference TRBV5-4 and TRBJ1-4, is ETGVTQSPTHLIKTRGQQVTLRCSSQSGHNTVSWYQQALGQGPQFIFQYYREEENGRGNFPPRFSGLQFPNYSSELNVNALELDDSALYLCASSPGTGTNEKLFFGSGTQLSVL.

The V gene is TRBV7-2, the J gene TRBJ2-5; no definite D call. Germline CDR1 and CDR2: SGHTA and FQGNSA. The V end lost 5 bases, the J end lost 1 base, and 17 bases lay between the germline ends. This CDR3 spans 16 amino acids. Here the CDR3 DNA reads TGTGCCAGCAGCCTTTCCGGGTTCGGCGGCCAAGAGACCCAGTACTTC. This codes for CASSLSGFGGQETQYF. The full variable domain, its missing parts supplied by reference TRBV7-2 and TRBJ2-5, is GAGVSQSPSNKVTEKGKDVELRCDPISGHTALYWYRQSLGQGLEFLIYFQGNSAPDKSGLPSDRFSAERTGGSVSTLTIQRTQQEDSAVYLCASSLSGFGGQETQYFGPGTRLLVL.

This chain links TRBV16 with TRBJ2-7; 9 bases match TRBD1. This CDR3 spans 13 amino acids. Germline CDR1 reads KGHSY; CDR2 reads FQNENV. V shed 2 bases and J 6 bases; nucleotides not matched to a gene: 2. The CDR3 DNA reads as TGTGCCAGCAGCCAACAGGACAGGGGCGAGCAGTACTTC. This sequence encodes CASSQQDRGEQYF.

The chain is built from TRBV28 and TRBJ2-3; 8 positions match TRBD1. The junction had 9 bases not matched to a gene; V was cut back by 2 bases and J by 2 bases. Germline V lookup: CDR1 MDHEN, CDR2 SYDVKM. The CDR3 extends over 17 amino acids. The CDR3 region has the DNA TGTGCCAGCAGTTTACTCCGGACAGGGAAGGTCACAGATACGCAGTATTTT. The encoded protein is CASSLLRTGKVTDTQYF.

As DNA, the CDR3 is TGTGCCAGCAGTTTCGCAGGGGGGTCGGGCTACGAGCAGTACTTC. This codes for CASSFAGGSGYEQYF. This chain connects TRBV7-2 to TRBJ2-7; D is perhaps TRBD1 (7 bases). Per the germline V gene, CDR1 is SGHTA and CDR2 is FQGNSA. The CDR3 is made up of 15 amino acids. Trimming removed 6 bases from V and 3 bases from J, with 18 bases in between.